These 22 T cell receptor beta chains originate from one sample sequenced in a study of blood T cell repertoires in COVID-19. This table comes from immunoSEQ multiplex PCR, and its TCRdb copy is limited to in-frame clones, with some not included. The table lists fewer than 300,000 clones, approximately 90% of them singletons. Sequencing used peripheral blood. Receptors originate from a woman aged 50 to 60 with COVID-19, enrolled during active disease.

The gene calls are TRBV4-1 and TRBJ2-1, with 7 bases that match TRBD1. Germline V gene sequence: CDR1 MGHRA, CDR2 YSYEKL. Trimming took 4 bases from V and 4 from J; bases not matched to a gene: 10. The CDR3 length is 16 residues. This chain's CDR3 is CASSRDRVDGYNEQFF. For the CDR3, the DNA is TGCGCCAGCAGCCGAGACAGGGTGGATGGATACAATGAGCAGTTCTTC.

This clone was detected only once. The chain uses TRBV11-2 and TRBJ2-7; 10 bases are shared with TRBD2. Trimming cost V 0 bases and J 6 bases; bases outside gene matches: 8. CDR3 length: 16 residues. CDR1 and CDR2 from the germline V gene are SGHAT and FQNNGV. For the CDR3, the DNA is TGTGCCAGCAGCTTAGATGCGAGCGGGAGGGCCCTCGAGCAGTACTTC. Translation gives CASSLDASGRALEQYF.

The chain joins TRBV5-6 to TRBJ1-6; D remains unclear. CDR1 is SGHDT and CDR2 is YYEEEE in the germline V gene. V lost 3 bases and J lost 7, with 11 bases in between. This CDR3 region has 14 residues. The DNA of the CDR3 is TGTGCCAGCAGCTCCGGCAGGCAAAATTCACCCCTCCACTTT. This gives the protein CASSSGRQNSPLHF. Supplemented by reference TRBV5-6 and TRBJ1-6, the full variable domain reads DAGVTQSPTHLIKTRGQQVTLRCSPKSGHDTVSWYQQALGQGPQFIFQYYEEEERQRGNFPDRFSGHQFPNYSSELNVNALLLGDSALYLCASSSGRQNSPLHFGNGTRLTVT.

The chain has TRBV18 and TRBJ2-5; D unclear. The CDR3 spans 13 residues. Germline lookup yields CDR1 KGHSH and CDR2 LQKENI. Between the trimmed V and J ends, which lost 0 bases and 4 bases, there was a span of 6 bases. The CDR3 coding sequence is TGTGCCAGCTCACCACCTTTCGGAGAGACCCAGTACTTC. Translation gives CASSPPFGETQYF.

The rearrangement uses TRBV12-5 and TRBJ2-1, with D tentatively TRBD1 (6 bases). V was cut by 2 bases and J by 0 bases, with 17 bases left in between. The CDR3 spans 18 residues. CDR1 and CDR2 (germline): LGHNT, FRNRAP. The chain's CDR3 is CASGLPTQGPSSYNEQFF. CDR3 nucleotide sequence: TGTGCTAGTGGTTTGCCGACACAGGGCCCGAGCTCCTACAATGAGCAGTTCTTC.

The chain recombines TRBV18 with TRBJ2-1; 7 bases agree with TRBD2. CDR1 is KGHSH and CDR2 is LQKENI in the germline V gene. V trimming: 2 bases; J trimming: 6 bases; junction bases outside the gene matches: 7. The CDR3 spans 15 residues. The CDR3: CASSPISGVSNEQFF. CDR3 nucleotides: TGTGCCAGCTCACCAATCAGCGGGGTTTCCAATGAGCAGTTCTTC.

The chain carries TRBV7-2 and TRBJ1-4; maybe TRBD1 (6 bases). CDR1 and CDR2 (germline): SGHTA, FQGNSA. Trimming removed 6 bases from V and 8 bases from J, with 19 bases in between. The length of the CDR3 is 15 residues. The CDR3 nucleotides are TGTGCCAGCAGACCCGCCACAGGGAGATGGGAAAAACTGTTTTTT. It encodes CASRPATGRWEKLFF.

Here the CDR3 DNA reads TGCGCCAGCAGTGAATCCAGACAGCGCCATGGCTACACCTTC. Residues: CASSESRQRHGYTF. The gene calls are TRBV10-1 and TRBJ1-2; D possibly corresponds to TRBD1 (5 bases). CDR1 and CDR2 from the germline V gene are WNHNN and SYGVQD (reference sequence). V gave up 3 bases and J gave up 6 bases, with 14 bases separating them. The CDR3 runs 14 residues.

The V gene is TRBV27, the J gene TRBJ2-7, with D hard to call. V dropped 6 bases and J dropped 7 bases, with 16 bases sitting between them. The CDR3 is made up of 13 amino acids. The germline V gene encodes CDR1 MNHEY and CDR2 SMNVEV (reference sequence). DNA of the CDR3: TGTGCCAGCAGACCACCAAGACTTTGGGAGCAGTACTTC. Amino acid sequence: CASRPPRLWEQYF.

The rearrangement links TRBV19 to TRBJ1-3; D gene uncertain. Deletions cut 1 base from V and 3 bases from J, with 13 bases between. The CDR3 loop spans 16 amino acids. CDR1 and CDR2 from the germline V gene are LNHDA and SQIVND (reference sequence). The CDR3 reads CASSIADWLSGNTIYF. The CDR3 region has the DNA TGTGCCAGTAGTATAGCGGACTGGCTTAGTGGAAACACCATATATTTT. The entire variable domain, with the rest obtained from reference TRBV19 and TRBJ1-3, is as follows: DGGITQSPKYLFRKEGQNVTLSCEQNLNHDAMYWYRQDPGQGLRLIYYSQIVNDFQKGDIAEGYSVSREKKESFPLTVTSAQKNPTAFYLCASSIADWLSGNTIYFGEGSWLTVV.

The chain uses TRBV18 and TRBJ2-3; D is uncertain. Germline V CDR1 and CDR2: KGHSH, LQKENI. The CDR3 length is 13 residues. Trimming shortened V by 4 bases and J by 1 base, and 6 bases separated the two germline ends. This chain's CDR3 is CASSQAGTDTQYF. The CDR3, as DNA: TGTGCCAGCTCACAGGCGGGCACAGATACGCAGTATTTT.

The V gene is TRBV27, the J gene TRBJ2-7, with TRBD2 matching over 11 bases. From germline, CDR1 is MNHEY and CDR2 SMNVEV (reference sequence). With 5 bases clipped from V and 5 bases from J, the junction kept 14 bases outside the gene matches. This CDR3 is built from 17 residues. CDR3 amino acids: CASSTGLAGLGFDEQYF. The CDR3 DNA reads TGTGCCAGCAGTACCGGACTAGCGGGCTTGGGATTTGACGAGCAGTACTTC.

CDR3 sequence (DNA): TGTGCCAGCAGCCCGGGACTAGCGGGAGTTACCGGGGAGCTGTTTTTT. Translated, it gives CASSPGLAGVTGELFF. The chain joins TRBV7-6 to TRBJ2-2; 14 bases map to TRBD2. The V gene end was trimmed by 5 bases and the J gene end by 5 bases; junction bases not matched to a gene: 4. There are 16 residues in the CDR3. CDR1 is SGHVS and CDR2 is FNYEAQ in the germline V gene.

The CDR3, as DNA: TGCAGCGTTGGATCAGGGTCCTTATTTAGCTCTGGCTACACCTTC. Its protein product is CSVGSGSLFSSGYTF. This rearrangement joins TRBV29-1 to TRBJ1-2, with TRBD1 as a possible D gene (5 bases). The CDR3 spans 15 residues. CDR1 is SQVTM and CDR2 is ANQGSEA in the germline V gene. V was cut by 4 bases and J by 7 bases, with 22 bases left in between.

The V call is TRBV19, the J call TRBJ2-2, with a tentative D call TRBD2 (6 bases). Trimming removed 4 bases from V and 0 bases from J, with 15 bases in between. CDR1 and CDR2 from the germline V gene are LNHDA and SQIVND (reference sequence). This CDR3 spans 17 amino acids. In DNA, the CDR3 is TGTGCCAGTAGTACGGGGCGGGGTACCTCGAACACCGGGGAGCTGTTTTTT. It translates to CASSTGRGTSNTGELFF.

J is TRBJ1-1 and V is TRBV5-1; D perhaps matches TRBD1 (6 bases). The CDR3 is 15 residues long. In germline, CDR1 is SGHRS, CDR2 YFSETQ. V shed 4 bases and J shed 1 base, with 14 bases lying between them. CDR3 region: CASSPIPGANTEAFF. The CDR3 DNA reads as TGCGCCAGCAGCCCGATCCCAGGGGCGAACACTGAAGCTTTCTTT.

The gene calls are TRBV7-8 and TRBJ2-2, with D perhaps matching TRBD2 (5 bases). Deletions cut 5 bases from V and 6 bases from J, with 13 bases between. The CDR3 consists of 14 residues. The germline V gene encodes CDR1 SGHVS and CDR2 FQNEAQ. CDR3 DNA: TGTGCCAGCAGCCCTCTTGGAGGCGCCGGGGAGCTGTTTTTT. Protein: CASSPLGGAGELFF.

This clone was counted once. The chain employs TRBV19 and TRBJ1-2; a weak D match, TRBD1 (6 bases). This CDR3 is 12 amino acids long. From germline, CDR1 is LNHDA and CDR2 SQIVND (reference sequence). V shed 9 bases and J shed 8 bases, with 16 bases lying between them. The CDR3 sequence: CASGQGIEGYTF. Written as DNA, the CDR3 is TGTGCCAGCGGTCAGGGGATCGAGGGCTACACCTTC. Based on the CDR3 plus reference TRBV19 and TRBJ1-2, the full variable domain is DGGITQSPKYLFRKEGQNVTLSCEQNLNHDAMYWYRQDPGQGLRLIYYSQIVNDFQKGDIAEGYSVSREKKESFPLTVTSAQKNPTAFYLCASGQGIEGYTFGSGTRLTVV.

This chain links TRBV21-1 with TRBJ1-5. TRBV21-1 is noted as a pseudogene. The CDR3 has 17 amino acids. CDR3: CASSKVRGFGSNQPQHF. The CDR3 DNA is TGTGCCAGCAGCAAAGTTCGGGGTTTTGGAAGCAATCAGCCCCAGCATTTT.

The J gene is TRBJ2-6, the V gene TRBV2, with a weak D call TRBD2 (5 bases). Germline V gene lookup returns CDR1 SNHLY and CDR2 FYNNEI. The V and J ends lost 6 bases and 4 bases respectively, with 19 bases between them. The CDR3 has 17 amino acids. The chain's CDR3 is CASRIGGRWEGANVLTF. The CDR3 nucleotides are TGTGCCAGCAGGATTGGAGGACGCTGGGAAGGGGCCAACGTCCTGACTTTC.

The V gene is TRBV27, the J gene TRBJ1-1; 9 nucleotides match TRBD1. Germline trimming cut 4 bases from V and 0 bases from J; bases unmatched to any gene: 9. CDR1 and CDR2 (germline): MNHEY, SMNVEV (reference sequence). The CDR3 covers 17 residues. The CDR3 DNA follows: TGTGCCAGCAGTTCATACAGGGGGCGTAAAATGAACACTGAAGCTTTCTTT. This gives the protein CASSSYRGRKMNTEAFF.

This chain joins TRBV27 and TRBJ2-1, with 7 nucleotides matching TRBD2. Unmatched junction bases numbered 24, after V lost 5 bases and J lost 11 bases. Germline-derived CDR1 and CDR2 are MNHEY and SMNVEV (reference sequence). The CDR3 loop spans 18 amino acids. The CDR3 bases are TGTGCCAGCAGTCCTAACCCCCTGGGAGGGGCCGCCGTCCGTAAGCAGTTCTTC. It translates to CASSPNPLGGAAVRKQFF.